This is a list of T cell receptor beta chains from one sample in a study of T cell repertoires in cytomegalovirus infection. TCRdb itself ran the reads through MiXCR, one entry per CDR3 protein. Here the sample spans 350,000 to 500,000 distinct CDR3 sequences, roughly a third being singletons. Sequencing input: PBMCs. The source is a human donor in good health (CMV status not recorded). Some clones in this sample may be carry-over from other donors' samples. CDR3s include the opening cysteine and the closing phenylalanine or tryptophan. The order of the fields is clone size, D gene, J gene, V gene, CDR3 protein, CDR3 DNA. D genes are given only for firm matches. A clone size is listed for some rows: how often the clone was seen (once, few, many), or a class if it is expanded.

many | TRBD1 | TRBJ1-1 | TRBV6-1 | CASRGGEKTGDSAEAFF | TGTGCCAGCAGGGGGGGGGAAAAAACAGGGGATTCTGCTGAAGCTTTCTTT
- | TRBD1 | TRBJ1-5 | TRBV6-2/TRBV6-3 | CASSRQGQGAPRGNQPQHF | TGTGCCAGCAGCCGACAAGGACAGGGGGCCCCCAGGGGCAATCAGCCCCAGCATTTT
- | - | TRBJ2-2 | TRBV7-6 | CASSLIAGPTMNTGELFF | TGTGCCAGCAGCTTAATCGCGGGACCGACGATGAACACCGGGGAGCTGTTTTTT
many | - | TRBJ2-2 | TRBV7-9 | CASSLGSGRASGELFF | TGTGCCAGCAGCTTAGGTAGCGGACGGGCTTCCGGGGAGCTGTTTTTT
- | - | TRBJ1-1 | TRBV11-2 | CDSINTVVENTEAFF | TGTGACAGCATCAATACGGTAGTTGAGAACACTGAAGCTTTCTTT
few | - | TRBJ2-2 | TRBV4-1 | CASSQDQVTGELFF | TGCGCCAGCAGCCAAGATCAGGTCACCGGGGAGCTGTTTTTT
- | - | TRBJ1-6 | TRBV25-1 | CASSPVGESSPLHF | TGTGCCAGCAGTCCCGTAGGGGAGTCTTCACCCCTCCACTTT
few | - | TRBJ2-4 | TRBV7-4 | CASSPYLSQGGDVAKNIQYF | TGTGCCAGCAGCCCCTACCTCAGCCAGGGGGGGGACGTAGCCAAAAACATTCAGTACTTC
- | TRBD1 | TRBJ2-7 | TRBV7-9 | CASSLVPDRGYEQYF | TGTGCCAGCAGCTTAGTACCCGACAGGGGGTACGAGCAGTACTTC
- | TRBD1 | TRBJ1-6 | TRBV4-1 | CARSRTPGQGDSPLHF | TGCGCCCGCAGCCGCACACCGGGACAGGGGGATTCACCCCTCCACTTT
- | TRBD1 | TRBJ1-2 | TRBV30 | CAWSTHRGGYTF | TGTGCCTGGAGTACGCACAGGGGCGGCTACACCTTC
- | TRBD2 | TRBJ2-1 | TRBV20-1 | CSARPGLAGANEQFF | TGCAGTGCTAGGCCCGGACTAGCGGGGGCGAATGAGCAGTTCTTC
many | TRBD1 | TRBJ1-1 | TRBV7-6 | CASSLRSWPTGANWESTEAFF | TGTGCCAGCAGCTTACGGTCCTGGCCGACAGGGGCCAATTGGGAAAGCACTGAAGCTTTCTTT
- | - | TRBJ2-3 | TRBV2 | CASSAGATLPTDTQYF | TGTGCCAGCAGTGCGGGGGCCACCCTACCCACAGATACGCAGTATTTT
few | - | TRBJ2-3 | TRBV7-2 | CASRDPGDGMEDTQYF | TGTGCCAGCAGGGACCCGGGGGATGGTATGGAGGATACGCAGTATTTT
many | - | TRBJ2-5 | TRBV6-1 | CASRMVGPQETQYF | TGTGCCAGCAGAATGGTGGGCCCCCAAGAGACCCAGTACTTC
once | TRBD1 | TRBJ1-1 | TRBV12-3/TRBV12-4 | CASSLAGTVTGACF | TGTGCCAGCAGTTTAGCAGGGACAGTCACTGGGGCTTGCTTT
- | - | TRBJ2-1 | TRBV12-5 | CASAPLPSYNEQFF | TGTGCTAGTGCTCCTCTACCGTCTTACAATGAGCAGTTCTTC
- | - | TRBJ1-4 | TRBV6-1 | CASSPGLPHEKLFF | TGTGCCAGCAGTCCGGGACTGCCTCATGAAAAACTGTTTTTT
- | - | TRBJ1-4 | TRBV6-2/TRBV6-3 | CASRSIGDAVF | TGTGCCAGCCGTTCCATCGGCGATGCAGTTTTT
few | - | TRBJ2-5 | TRBV12-3/TRBV12-4 | CASSLAPGETQYF | TGTGCCAGCAGTTTGGCCCCAGGGGAGACCCAGTACTTC
few | - | TRBJ1-1 | TRBV6-2/TRBV6-3 | CASRLRGVGGQAFF | TGTGCCAGCAGGCTACGGGGCGTCGGAGGTCAAGCTTTCTTT
few | - | TRBJ1-5 | TRBV12-3/TRBV12-4 | CASSESVPQPQHF | TGTGCCAGCAGCGAGTCGGTTCCCCAGCCCCAGCATTTT
- | TRBD1 | TRBJ1-5 | TRBV6-1 | CASGGRDREQPQHF | TGTGCCAGCGGGGGGCGGGACAGGGAACAGCCCCAGCATTTT
few | - | TRBJ1-6 | TRBV5-6 | CASSPGDSPLHF | TGTGCCAGCTCACCAGGGGATTCACCCCTCCACTTT
few | - | TRBJ1-6 | TRBV27 | CARSAGNSPLHF | TGTGCCCGCAGTGCGGGGAATTCACCCCTCCACTTT
- | - | TRBJ2-5 | TRBV7-8 | CASSKPRGGGALETQYF | TGTGCCAGCAGCAAACCCAGGGGGGGGGGGGCGTTGGAGACCCAGTACTTC
- | TRBD1 | TRBJ2-7 | TRBV7-2 | CASSLEGTVNYEQYF | TGTGCCAGCAGCTTAGAAGGGACAGTAAACTACGAGCAGTACTTC